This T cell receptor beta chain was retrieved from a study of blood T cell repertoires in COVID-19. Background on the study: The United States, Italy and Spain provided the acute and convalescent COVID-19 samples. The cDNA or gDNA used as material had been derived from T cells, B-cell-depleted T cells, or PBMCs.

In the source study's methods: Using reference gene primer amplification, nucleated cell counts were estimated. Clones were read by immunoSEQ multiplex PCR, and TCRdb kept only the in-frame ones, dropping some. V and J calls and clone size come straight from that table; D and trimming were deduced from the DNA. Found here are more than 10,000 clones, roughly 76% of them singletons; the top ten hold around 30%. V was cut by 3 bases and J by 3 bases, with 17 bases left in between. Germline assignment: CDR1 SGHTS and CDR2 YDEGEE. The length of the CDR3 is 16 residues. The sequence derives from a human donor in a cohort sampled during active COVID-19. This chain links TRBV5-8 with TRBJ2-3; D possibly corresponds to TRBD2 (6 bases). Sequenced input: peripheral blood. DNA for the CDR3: TGTGCCAGCAGCTATCCCTCCGCTGGGGGGACAGATACGCAGTATTTT. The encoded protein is CASSYPSAGGTDTQYF. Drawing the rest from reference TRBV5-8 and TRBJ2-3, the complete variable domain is EAGVTQSPTHLIKTRGQQATLRCSPISGHTSVYWYQQALGLGLQFLLWYDEGEERNRGNFPPRFSGRQFPNYSSELNVNALELEDSALYLCASSYPSAGGTDTQYFGPGTRLTVL.